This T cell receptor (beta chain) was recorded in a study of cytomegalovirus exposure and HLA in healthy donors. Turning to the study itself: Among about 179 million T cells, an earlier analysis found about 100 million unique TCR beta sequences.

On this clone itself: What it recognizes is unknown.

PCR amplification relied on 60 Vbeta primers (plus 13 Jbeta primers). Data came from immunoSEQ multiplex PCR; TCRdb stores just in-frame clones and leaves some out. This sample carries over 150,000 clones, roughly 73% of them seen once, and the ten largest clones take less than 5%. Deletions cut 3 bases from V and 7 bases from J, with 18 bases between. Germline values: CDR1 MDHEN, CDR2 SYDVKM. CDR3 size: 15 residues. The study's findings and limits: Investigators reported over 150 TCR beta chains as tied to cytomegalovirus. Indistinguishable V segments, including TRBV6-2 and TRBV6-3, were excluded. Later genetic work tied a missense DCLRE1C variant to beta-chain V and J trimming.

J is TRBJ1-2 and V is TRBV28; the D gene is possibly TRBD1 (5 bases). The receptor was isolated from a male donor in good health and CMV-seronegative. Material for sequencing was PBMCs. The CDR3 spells CASSFHRRGEGGYTF. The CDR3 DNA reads TGTGCCAGCAGTTTCCACAGGAGAGGCGAAGGTGGCTACACCTTC.